This T cell receptor beta chain was captured in a study of blood T cells in healthy people across ages. Study at large: Capturing about one barcoded beta molecule per two T cells was achieved by template switching.

Through a sample-barcoded 5' primer and a J-beta primer mix, a second PCR was run for roughly 7 to 11 cycles. TCRdb reanalysed the 5' RACE reads using MiXCR and keeps one entry per CDR3 protein. Counted here are about 1.1 million distinct CDR3 sequences, 35% to 40% occurring once; the ten biggest clones make up roughly 14%. This clonotype showed up just a few times. Material: blood. The sequence was obtained from a man younger than 35 in good health.

CDR3 bases: TGCGCCAGCAGCTCCATCGGGGGGGAATCATACGAGCAGTACTTC. Translating it yields CASSSIGGESYEQYF. The chain couples TRBV5-1 to TRBJ2-7, with 8 bases fitting TRBD2. With V trimmed by 3 bases and J by 4 bases, 9 bases remained unmatched. In germline, CDR1 is SGHRS, CDR2 YFSETQ. The CDR3 is made up of 15 amino acids.